The rows below give T cell receptor beta chains drawn from one sample of a study of cytomegalovirus exposure and HLA in healthy donors. The table came from immunoSEQ multiplex PCR; TCRdb's copy has only in-frame clones and leaves some out. The profile shows fewer than 40,000 clones, roughly 84% of them singletons. The material sequenced was PBMCs. Every receptor here comes from a woman between 18 and 30 years old in good health and CMV-seronegative. Both conserved end residues are part of each CDR3. The D gene is left open where the match is weak. The size field is filled for only some rows; it gives once, few, many or a size class.

d_gene	abundance	v_gene	j_gene	CDR3aa	CDR3nt
NA	NA	TRBV7-9	TRBJ2-7	CSSSSSYEQYF	TGTTCCAGCAGTAGCTCCTACGAGCAGTACTTC
NA	NA	TRBV7-9	TRBJ1-5	CASSPTANQPQHF	TGTGCCAGCAGCCCGACAGCTAATCAGCCCCAGCATTTT
NA	NA	TRBV6-5	TRBJ2-2	CASSPISTGELFF	TGTGCCAGCAGCCCTATAAGCACCGGGGAGCTGTTTTTT
NA	NA	TRBV18	TRBJ2-3	CASSPKGPGTSTDTQYF	TGTGCCAGCTCACCCAAGGGCCCCGGGACAAGCACAGATACGCAGTATTTT
TRBD1	NA	TRBV4-3	TRBJ1-2	CASSQGGTGGFYYGYTF	TGCGCCAGCAGCCAAGGGGGGACAGGGGGGTTTTATTATGGCTACACCTTC
TRBD1	NA	TRBV27	TRBJ2-1	CASRQGGDNEQFF	TGTGCCAGCCGACAGGGGGGGGACAATGAGCAGTTCTTC
NA	NA	TRBV5-4	TRBJ2-7	CASSLEAAYEQYF	TGTGCCAGCAGCTTGGAGGCGGCGTACGAGCAGTACTTC
NA	NA	TRBV18	TRBJ1-2	CASSPPGKDGYTF	TGTGCCAGCTCCCCCCCAGGGAAGGATGGCTACACCTTC
NA	once	TRBV30	TRBJ2-3	CAWSVSGSRSTDTQYF	TGTGCCTGGAGTGTAAGCGGGTCGCGTAGCACAGATACGCAGTATTTT
NA	once	TRBV12-5	TRBJ2-1	CASGRSGFHDEQFF	TGTGCTAGTGGCCGGTCAGGGTTTCACGATGAGCAGTTCTTC
NA	NA	TRBV27	TRBJ2-3	CASSFGGTDTQYF	TGTGCCAGCAGTTTCGGAGGCACAGATACGCAGTATTTT
TRBD1	NA	TRBV6-4	TRBJ1-4	CASSASQGANEKLFF	TGTGCCAGCAGTGCATCACAGGGGGCGAATGAAAAACTGTTTTTT
NA	NA	TRBV10-3	TRBJ1-1	CAIRGGVGANTEAFF	TGTGCCATCAGGGGGGGGGTAGGGGCGAACACTGAAGCTTTCTTT
NA	NA	TRBV10-3	TRBJ1-3	CAIRPSTKGNTIYF	TGTGCCATCAGGCCCTCGACAAAGGGAAACACCATATATTTT
TRBD1	NA	TRBV18	TRBJ1-4	CASSVQGAPTEKLFF	TGTGCCAGCTCAGTACAGGGGGCGCCGACTGAAAAACTGTTTTTT
TRBD2	NA	TRBV4-2	TRBJ2-3	CATTRAGGATDTQYF	TGTGCCACCACCCGGGCGGGAGGGGCCACAGATACGCAGTATTTT
TRBD2	NA	TRBV7-2	TRBJ2-1	CASSSRTSSYNEQFF	TGTGCCAGCAGCTCAAGGACTAGCTCCTACAATGAGCAGTTCTTC
NA	NA	TRBV6-1	TRBJ2-7	CASSGQENSYEQYF	TGTGCCAGCAGTGGACAGGAAAACTCCTACGAGCAGTACTTC
NA	NA	TRBV9	TRBJ2-2	CASSERNTGELFF	TGTGCCAGCAGCGAGAGGAACACCGGGGAGCTGTTTTTT
NA	few	TRBV5-1	TRBJ1-2	CASSLQVFYGYTF	TGCGCCAGCAGCCTCCAGGTTTTCTATGGCTACACCTTC
NA	NA	TRBV11-2	TRBJ2-5	CASSPVSWETQYF	TGTGCCAGCAGCCCAGTATCATGGGAGACCCAGTACTTC
TRBD2	few	TRBV18	TRBJ2-3	CASSPGTSGRRSDTQYF	TGTGCCAGCTCACCAGGGACTAGCGGGAGGCGATCAGATACGCAGTATTTT
NA	NA	TRBV7-6	TRBJ2-6	CASSFGSAGANVLTF	TGTGCCAGCAGCTTCGGGTCGGCGGGGGCCAACGTCCTGACTTTC
TRBD1	few	TRBV2	TRBJ2-3	CASSEARGDTQYF	TGTGCCAGCAGTGAAGCCAGGGGGGATACGCAGTATTTT
NA	NA	TRBV27	TRBJ2-7	CASFSLRPQGNYEQYF	TGTGCCAGCTTCTCACTAAGGCCACAGGGAAACTACGAGCAGTACTTC
TRBD1	NA	TRBV5-1	TRBJ2-7	CASSLTGNHEQYF	TGCGCCAGCAGCCTGACAGGGAACCACGAGCAGTACTTC
TRBD2	NA	TRBV6-4	TRBJ2-1	CASSDVGTSDYNEQFF	TGTGCCAGCAGTGACGTAGGGACTAGCGATTACAATGAGCAGTTCTTC
NA	NA	TRBV28	TRBJ2-7	CASNGGLIYEQYF	TGTGCCAGCAATGGGGGCTTGATCTACGAGCAGTACTTC
TRBD2	NA	TRBV5-1	TRBJ2-5	CASSLPTSGRAAGETQYF	TGCGCCAGCAGCTTGCCCACTAGCGGGAGGGCCGCGGGGGAGACCCAGTACTTC
NA	NA	TRBV5-1	TRBJ2-7	CASSSEPGGVYEQYF	TGCGCCAGCAGCTCGGAACCGGGCGGGGTATACGAGCAGTACTTC
TRBD2	NA	TRBV4-3	TRBJ2-5	CASSQTSGSGETQYF	TGCGCCAGCAGCCAGACTAGCGGGAGTGGAGAGACCCAGTACTTC
TRBD1	few	TRBV5-1	TRBJ1-1	CASSSAGGYTEAFF	TGCGCCAGCAGCTCTGCAGGGGGGTACACTGAAGCTTTCTTT
TRBD2	NA	TRBV6-1	TRBJ2-1	CASTEKAGSYNEQFF	TGTGCCAGTACGGAGAAAGCGGGATCCTACAATGAGCAGTTCTTC
NA	NA	TRBV29-1	TRBJ1-2	CSVAWGDYGYTF	TGCAGCGTTGCTTGGGGGGACTATGGCTACACCTTC